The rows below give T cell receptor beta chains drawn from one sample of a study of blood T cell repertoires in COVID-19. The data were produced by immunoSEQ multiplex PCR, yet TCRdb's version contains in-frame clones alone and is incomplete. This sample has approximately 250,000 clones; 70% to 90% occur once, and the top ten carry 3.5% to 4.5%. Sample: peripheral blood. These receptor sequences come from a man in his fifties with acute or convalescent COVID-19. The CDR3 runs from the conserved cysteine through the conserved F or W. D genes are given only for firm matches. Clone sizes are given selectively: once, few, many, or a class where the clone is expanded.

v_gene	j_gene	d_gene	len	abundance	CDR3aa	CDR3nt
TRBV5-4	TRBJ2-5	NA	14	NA	CASSLDSGVETQYF	TGTGCCAGCAGCTTGGATTCGGGAGTGGAGACCCAGTACTTC
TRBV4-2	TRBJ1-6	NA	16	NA	CASSLDRTRVNSPLHF	TGTGCCAGCAGCCTCGACCGAACTAGGGTTAATTCACCCCTCCACTTT
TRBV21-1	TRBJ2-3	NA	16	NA	CASSGGGTGLFNTQYF	TGTGCCAGCAGCGGCGGGGGGACTGGGCTATTTAATACGCAGTATTTT
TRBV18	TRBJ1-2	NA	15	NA	CASSPPLGQSVGYTF	TGTGCCAGCTCACCACCGTTGGGGCAGTCCGTTGGCTACACCTTC
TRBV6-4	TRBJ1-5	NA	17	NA	CASNRREVPISNQPQHF	TGTGCCAGCAACAGAAGGGAGGTACCCATTAGCAATCAGCCCCAGCATTTT
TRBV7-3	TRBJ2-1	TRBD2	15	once	CASSRGTSGLNEQFF	TGTGCCAGCAGCCGAGGGACTAGCGGGCTCAATGAGCAGTTCTTC
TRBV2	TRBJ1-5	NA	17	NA	CATKRGEGPPSNQPQHF	TGTGCCACCAAAAGGGGGGAGGGACCCCCAAGCAATCAGCCCCAGCATTTT
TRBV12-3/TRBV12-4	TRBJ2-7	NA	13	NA	CASSLGQGHEQYF	TGTGCCAGCAGTTTAGGGCAGGGCCACGAGCAGTACTTC
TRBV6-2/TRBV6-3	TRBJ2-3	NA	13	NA	CASSFRVLDTQYF	TGTGCCAGCAGTTTCAGGGTTTTGGATACGCAGTATTTT
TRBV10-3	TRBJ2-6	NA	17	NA	CAISGAGDLSGANVLTF	TGTGCCATCAGCGGGGCAGGGGACCTCTCTGGGGCCAACGTCCTGACTTTC
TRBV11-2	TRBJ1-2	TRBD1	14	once	CASSTRQGYYGYTF	TGTGCCAGCAGCACCCGACAGGGGTACTATGGCTACACCTTC
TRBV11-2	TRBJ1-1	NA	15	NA	CASSSNGGVGTEAFF	TGTGCCAGCAGCTCCAACGGGGGGGTTGGAACTGAAGCTTTCTTT
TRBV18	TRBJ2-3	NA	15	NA	CASSPPVGSGDTQYF	TGTGCCAGCTCACCACCAGTGGGGTCGGGGGATACGCAGTATTTT
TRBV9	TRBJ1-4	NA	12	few	CASSDGAEKLFF	TGTGCCAGCAGCGATGGGGCTGAAAAACTGTTTTTT
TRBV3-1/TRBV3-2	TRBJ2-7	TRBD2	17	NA	CASSQRKLAGRSYEQYF	TGTGCCAGCAGCCAAAGAAAACTAGCGGGCCGCTCCTACGAGCAGTACTTC
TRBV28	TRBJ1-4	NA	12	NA	CASSRGWGKLFF	TGTGCCAGCAGCCGGGGTTGGGGAAAACTGTTTTTT
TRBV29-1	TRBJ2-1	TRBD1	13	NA	CSADRGDYNEQFF	TGCAGTGCCGACAGGGGAGACTACAATGAGCAGTTCTTC
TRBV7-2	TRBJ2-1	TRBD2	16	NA	CASSLGLAGGHNEQFF	TGTGCCAGCAGCCTGGGACTAGCGGGAGGGCACAATGAGCAGTTCTTC
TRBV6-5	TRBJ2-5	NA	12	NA	CASTPPPGSQYF	TGTGCCAGCACGCCCCCGCCTGGCTCCCAGTACTTC
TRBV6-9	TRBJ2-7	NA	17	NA	CASSYFRIWARDYEQYF	TGTGCCAGCAGTTATTTTCGGATTTGGGCCAGAGATTACGAGCAGTACTTC
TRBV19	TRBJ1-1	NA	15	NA	CASSIGELPNTEAFF	TGTGCCAGTAGTATAGGGGAGTTACCGAACACTGAAGCTTTCTTT
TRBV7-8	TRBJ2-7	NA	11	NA	CASSWDNEQYF	TGTGCCAGCAGCTGGGACAACGAGCAGTACTTC
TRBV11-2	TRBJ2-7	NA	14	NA	CASSRDSSSYEQYF	TGTGCCAGCAGCCGGGACTCTAGCTCCTACGAGCAGTACTTC
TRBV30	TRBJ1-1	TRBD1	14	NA	CAWSVQGLDTEAFF	TGTGCCTGGAGTGTACAGGGGCTAGACACTGAAGCTTTCTTT
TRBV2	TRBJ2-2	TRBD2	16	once	CASSELGLGNTGELFF	TGTGCCAGCAGTGAACTGGGACTAGGGAACACCGGGGAGCTGTTTTTT
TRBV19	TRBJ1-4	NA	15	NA	CASTRRAGNNEKLFF	TGTGCCAGTACCCGCCGGGCAGGGAACAATGAAAAACTGTTTTTT
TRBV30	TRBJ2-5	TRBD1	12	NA	CAGTGGWETQYF	TGTGCCGGGACAGGGGGCTGGGAGACCCAGTACTTC
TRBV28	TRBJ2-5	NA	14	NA	CASSLRDWKETQYF	TGTGCCAGCAGTCTTCGGGACTGGAAAGAGACCCAGTACTTC
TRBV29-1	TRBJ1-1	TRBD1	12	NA	CSVDRSGTEAFF	TGCAGCGTGGACAGGTCCGGCACTGAAGCTTTCTTT
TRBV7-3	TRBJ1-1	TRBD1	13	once	CASSVDRGTEAFF	TGTGCCAGCAGCGTCGACAGGGGGACTGAAGCTTTCTTT
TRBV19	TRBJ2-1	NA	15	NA	CASRYRDSSYNEQFF	TGTGCCAGTAGATACCGGGACTCTTCCTACAATGAGCAGTTCTTC
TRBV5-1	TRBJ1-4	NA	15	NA	CASSLLPGSNEKLFF	TGCGCCAGCAGCTTGCTTCCGGGGTCTAATGAAAAACTGTTTTTT
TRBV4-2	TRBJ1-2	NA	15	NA	CASSQDKIGVFGYTF	TGTGCCAGCAGCCAAGATAAGATAGGGGTGTTTGGCTACACCTTC
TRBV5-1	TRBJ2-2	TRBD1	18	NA	CASSPGPQGAGFGGELFF	TGCGCCAGCAGCCCGGGGCCGCAGGGGGCTGGTTTCGGCGGGGAGCTGTTTTTT
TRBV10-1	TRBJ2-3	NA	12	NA	CASGGSTDTQYF	TGCGCCAGCGGCGGGAGCACAGATACGCAGTATTTT
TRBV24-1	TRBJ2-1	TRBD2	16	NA	CATSDTSGGAIDEQFF	TGTGCCACCAGTGATACCAGCGGGGGGGCCATCGATGAGCAGTTCTTC
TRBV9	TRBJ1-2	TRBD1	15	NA	CASSATTGTGSGYTF	TGTGCCAGCAGCGCAACCACCGGGACAGGGAGCGGCTACACCTTC
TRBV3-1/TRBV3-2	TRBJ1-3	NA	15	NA	CASSPRQETGNTIYF	TGTGCCAGCAGCCCCCGACAGGAGACTGGAAACACCATATATTTT
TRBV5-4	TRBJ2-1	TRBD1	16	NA	CASSQPGTGIRNEQFF	TGTGCCAGCAGCCAACCCGGGACAGGGATTCGCAATGAGCAGTTCTTC
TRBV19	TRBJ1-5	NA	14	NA	CASISGVSNQPQHF	TGTGCCAGTATCTCGGGAGTTAGCAATCAGCCCCAGCATTTT
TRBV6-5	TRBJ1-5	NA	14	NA	CASSRYRVDQPQHF	TGTGCCAGCAGTAGATACAGGGTTGATCAGCCCCAGCATTTT
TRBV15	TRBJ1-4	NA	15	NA	CATNQMRSGGEKLFF	TGTGCCACCAACCAGATGAGGTCGGGGGGTGAAAAACTGTTTTTT
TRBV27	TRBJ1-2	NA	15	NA	CASSFSMTANYGYTF	TGTGCCAGCAGTTTTTCCATGACAGCTAACTATGGCTACACCTTC
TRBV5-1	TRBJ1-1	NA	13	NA	CASILDWGAEAFF	TGCGCCAGCATTCTTGACTGGGGGGCTGAAGCTTTCTTT
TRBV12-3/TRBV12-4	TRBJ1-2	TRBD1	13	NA	CASSGDREHGYTF	TGTGCCAGCAGTGGGGACAGGGAGCATGGCTACACCTTC
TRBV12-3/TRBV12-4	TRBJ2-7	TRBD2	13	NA	CASSPGAGVEQYF	TGTGCCAGCAGCCCAGGTGCGGGGGTCGAGCAGTACTTC
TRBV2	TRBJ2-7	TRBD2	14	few	CASSDAGARNEQYF	TGTGCCAGCAGTGACGCGGGAGCCAGGAACGAGCAGTACTTC
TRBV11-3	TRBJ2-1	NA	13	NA	CASSLVQGSGQFF	TGTGCCAGCAGCTTAGTCCAGGGGTCGGGGCAGTTCTTC
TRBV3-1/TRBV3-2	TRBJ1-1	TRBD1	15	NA	CASSPQGQTNTEAFF	TGTGCCAGCAGCCCCCAGGGACAGACGAACACTGAAGCTTTCTTT
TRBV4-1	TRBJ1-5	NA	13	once	CASSQERDQPQHF	TGCGCCAGCAGCCAAGAGCGTGATCAGCCCCAGCATTTT
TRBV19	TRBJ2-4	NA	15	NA	CASTPYAFGSNIQYF	TGTGCCAGTACCCCTTACGCTTTCGGGAGTAACATTCAGTACTTC
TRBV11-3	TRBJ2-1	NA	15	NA	CASSLRDWIYNEQFF	TGTGCCAGCAGCTTAAGGGACTGGATTTACAATGAGCAGTTCTTC
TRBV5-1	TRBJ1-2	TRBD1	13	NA	CASSLNRGNGYTF	TGCGCCAGCAGCCTTAACAGGGGTAATGGCTACACCTTC
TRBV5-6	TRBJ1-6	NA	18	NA	CASSSYGGESWKGSPLHF	TGTGCCAGCAGCTCCTACGGAGGGGAAAGTTGGAAAGGTTCACCCCTCCACTTT